These 15 T cell receptor beta chains came from one sample sequenced in a study of tumor and adjacent non-tumor tissue in lung cancer. Three rounds of nested PCR, following a modified ARM-PCR protocol, produced the TCRbeta library. From the multiplex PCR reads, TCRdb called clonotypes with MiXCR, one entry per CDR3 protein. This sample has over 100,000 distinct CDR3 sequences; 60% to 80% occur once, and the top ten carry roughly 20%. No cell sorting was done before RNA was extracted from the tissue. This non-tumor lung sample came from over 3 cm beyond the tumor edge. Input material: distant non-tumor lung tissue. The receptors were gathered from a man in his 60s with non-small cell lung cancer.

The chain employs TRBV12-3 or TRBV12-4 and TRBJ2-1; 13 nucleotides match TRBD2. There are 16 residues in the CDR3. Trimming at V came to 5 bases and at J to 10 bases, leaving 11 bases not matched to a gene. CDR3 residues: CASSDETSGGIREQFF. The CDR3 region has the DNA TGTGCCAGCAGTGATGAGACTAGCGGGGGGATCAGGGAGCAGTTCTTC.

J is TRBJ2-2 and V is TRBV7-9; D unresolved. This CDR3 spans 12 amino acids. Germline V lookup: CDR1 SEHNR, CDR2 FQNEAQ (reference sequence). V was shortened by 2 bases and J by 4 bases, with 2 bases between the two germline ends. The DNA for the CDR3 is TGTGCCAGCAGCTTACGCACCGGGGAGCTGTTTTTT. The encoded protein is CASSLRTGELFF.

This clonotype was seen a single time. A much larger clone sits a single nucleotide away, making a read error possible. V usage is TRBV11-2 and J usage is TRBJ2-3; D remains unclear. Looked up from germline, CDR1 is SGHAT and CDR2 is FQNNGV. The CDR3 is made up of 12 amino acids. In DNA form, the CDR3 reads TGTGCCAGCAGCTACAACAGAGATCCGCAGTATTTT. It specifies CASSYNRDPQYF.

Worth noting for this clonotype: This clone may be a read error of a much larger clone one base away. J is TRBJ2-7 and V is TRBV5-4; TRBD1 matches 8 bases. V shed 4 bases and J 2 bases; nucleotides not matched to a gene: 8. The germline CDR1 and CDR2 sequences are SGHNT and YYREEE (reference sequence). This CDR3 has 15 amino acids. The DNA of the CDR3 is TGTGCCAGCAGCAAGTGGGACAGGACAACCTACGAGCAGTACTTC. The encoded protein is CASSKWDRTTYEQYF.

As for this clonotype: A single base separates this from a much larger clone, so it may be a read error. The chain joins TRBV5-1 to TRBJ2-5; 9 positions match TRBD1. Germline CDR1 SGHRS, CDR2 YFSETQ. The CDR3 contains 15 residues. CDR3 sequence reads: CASSARDRVEESQYF. Written as DNA, the CDR3 is TGCGCCAGCAGCGCCAGGGACAGGGTCGAGGAGAGCCAGTACTTC.

On this clonotype: Being one base from a much bigger clone, this may be a read error. V and J are TRBV12-3 or TRBV12-4 and TRBJ2-1; 14 bases map to TRBD2. V lost 6 bases to trimming and J lost 12 bases; unmatched junction nucleotides: 10. CDR3 length: 15 residues. The CDR3: CASSERGLAGVGQFF. The CDR3 region has the DNA TGTGCCAGCAGCGAAAGGGGACTAGCGGGAGTTGGGCAGTTCTTC.

This clonotype was observed a handful of times. Compared with germline, one end of the junction differs, possibly owing to a read error. V usage is TRBV5-5 and J usage is TRBJ2-7, with 9 bases identical to TRBD1. The length of the CDR3 is 16 residues. The germline V gene encodes CDR1 SGHKS and CDR2 YYEKEE (reference sequence). The CDR3 nucleotides are TGTGCCGGCAGCTTGGACGGGACAGGGCCCTCCTACGAGCAGTACTTT. Translation: CAGSLDGTGPSYEQYF.

CDR3 in DNA: TGTGCCAGCAGTTACACCGAAGGTCCCTCCTTGGAGCAGTACTTC. Amino acid sequence: CASSYTEGPSLEQYF. V gene TRBV6-1 combines with J gene TRBJ2-7; D unresolved. From germline, CDR1 is MNHNS and CDR2 SASEGT. The CDR3 has 15 residues. V was trimmed by 5 bases and J by 7 bases, leaving 21 bases between them.

This clonotype was picked up a small number of times. The rearrangement joins TRBV14 to TRBJ1-5; weak D call: TRBD1 (5 bases). V lost 1 base and J 4 bases, leaving 11 bases between the germline ends. The CDR3 extends over 15 amino acids. The germline gives CDR1 SGHDN, CDR2 FVKESK. The CDR3 DNA reads TGTGCCAGCAGCCAAGGGGGGACGCAAAATCAGCCCCAGCATTTT. This sequence encodes CASSQGGTQNQPQHF. Drawing the rest from reference TRBV14 and TRBJ1-5, the complete variable domain is EAGVTQFPSHSVIEKGQTVTLRCDPISGHDNLYWYRRVMGKEIKFLLHFVKESKQDESGMPNNRFLAERTGGTYSTLKVQPAELEDSGVYFCASSQGGTQNQPQHFGDGTRLSIL.

As to this clonotype: One end of the junction varies from germline; a read error may be responsible. V usage is TRBV6-6 and J usage is TRBJ2-7; D is tentatively TRBD1 or TRBD2 (5 bases each). CDR1 MNHNY and CDR2 SVGAGI come from the germline V gene (reference sequence). The CDR3 is 14 residues long. The CDR3 spells CARSYDGASYEQYF. The CDR3 DNA sequence: TGTGCCAGAAGTTACGACGGGGCCTCCTACGAGCAGTACTTC.

This clonotype was counted ten times or more. V usage is TRBV6-5 and J usage is TRBJ1-1, with TRBD1 as a possible D gene (6 bases). The CDR3 consists of 14 residues. V shed 2 bases and J shed 8 bases, with 15 bases lying between them. Germline loops: CDR1 MNHEY, CDR2 SVGAGI. CDR3 residues: CASSYDRLRSEAFF. The CDR3 nucleotides are TGTGCCAGCAGTTACGACAGGCTAAGATCCGAAGCTTTCTTT.

This chain links TRBV7-9 with TRBJ2-2; TRBD1 matches 11 bases. The CDR3 totals 16 residues. J gave up 5 bases and V 3 bases, and 5 bases lay outside the gene matches. The germline V gene encodes CDR1 SEHNR and CDR2 FQNEAQ (reference sequence). The CDR3 protein is CASSFRTGGGTGELFF. The CDR3 bases are TGTGCCAGCAGCTTCCGGACAGGGGGCGGAACCGGGGAGCTGTTTTTT.

Concerning this clonotype: This may be a read error: a much more frequent sequence differs by one nucleotide. V usage is TRBV13 and J usage is TRBJ2-1; 7 nucleotides align to TRBD2. Per germline, CDR1 PRHDT and CDR2 FYEKMQ (reference sequence). The CDR3 has 14 residues. CDR3 bases: TGTGCCAGCAGCCCCAGCGGGGCCTACAATGGGCAGTTCTTC. This encodes CASSPSGAYNGQFF.

The chain couples TRBV11-2 to TRBJ2-2; weak D call: TRBD1 (6 bases). Germline CDR1 is SGHAT and CDR2 is FQNNGV. The V gene lost 6 bases and the J gene lost 2 bases, with 16 bases spanning the gap. The CDR3 spans 16 residues. CDR3 sequence reads: CASSPRGTYNTGELFF. The CDR3 DNA reads TGTGCCAGCAGTCCCCGAGGGACATACAACACCGGGGAGCTGTTTTTT.

Concerning this clonotype: At one boundary the junction diverges from the germline segment, which might be a read error. The chain employs TRBV11-1 and TRBJ2-1; TRBD2 aligns across 7 bases. This CDR3 region has 12 residues. CDR1 is SGHAT, CDR2 FQDESV, per germline (reference sequence). The CDR3 DNA reads as TGTGTCAGCAGCAACGGGCGGGAGCCGAATTTCTTC. Amino acid sequence: CVSSNGREPNFF.